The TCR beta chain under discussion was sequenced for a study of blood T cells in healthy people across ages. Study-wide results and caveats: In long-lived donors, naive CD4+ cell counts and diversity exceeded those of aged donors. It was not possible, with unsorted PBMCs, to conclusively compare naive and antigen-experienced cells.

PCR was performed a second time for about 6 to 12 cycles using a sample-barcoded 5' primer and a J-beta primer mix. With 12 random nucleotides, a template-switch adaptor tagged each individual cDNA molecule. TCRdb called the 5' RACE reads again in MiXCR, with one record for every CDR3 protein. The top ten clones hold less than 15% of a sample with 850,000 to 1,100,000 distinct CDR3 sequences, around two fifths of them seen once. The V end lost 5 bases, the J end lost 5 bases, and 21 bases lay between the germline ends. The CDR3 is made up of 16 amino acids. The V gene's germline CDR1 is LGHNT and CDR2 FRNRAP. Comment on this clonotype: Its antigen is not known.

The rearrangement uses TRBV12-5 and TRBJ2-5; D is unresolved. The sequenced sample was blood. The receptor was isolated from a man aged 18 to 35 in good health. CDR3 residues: CASGPRTGRLGETQYF. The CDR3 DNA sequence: TGTGCTAGTGGTCCTCGGACGGGTAGATTGGGGGAGACCCAGTACTTC. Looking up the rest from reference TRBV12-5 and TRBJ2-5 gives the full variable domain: DARVTQTPRHKVTEMGQEVTMRCQPILGHNTVFWYRQTMMQGLELLAYFRNRAPLDDSGMPKDRFSAEMPDATLATLKIQPSEPRDSAVYFCASGPRTGRLGETQYFGPGTRLLVL.